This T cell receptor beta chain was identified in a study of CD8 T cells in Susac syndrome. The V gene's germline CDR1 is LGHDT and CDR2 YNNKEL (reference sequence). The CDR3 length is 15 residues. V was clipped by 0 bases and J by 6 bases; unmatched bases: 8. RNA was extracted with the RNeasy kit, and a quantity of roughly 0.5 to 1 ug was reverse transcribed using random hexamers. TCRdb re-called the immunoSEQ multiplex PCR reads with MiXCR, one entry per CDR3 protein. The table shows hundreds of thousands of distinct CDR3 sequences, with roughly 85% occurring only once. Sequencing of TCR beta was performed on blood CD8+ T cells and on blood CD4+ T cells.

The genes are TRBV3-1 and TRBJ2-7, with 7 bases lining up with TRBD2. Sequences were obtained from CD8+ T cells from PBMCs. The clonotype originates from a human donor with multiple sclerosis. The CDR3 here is CASSQEYPRGSEQYF. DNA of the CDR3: TGTGCCAGCAGCCAAGAATACCCCCGCGGGAGCGAGCAGTACTTC.